This T cell receptor (beta chain) was sequenced for a study of blood T cells in healthy people across ages. At the level of the study: Capture via template switching afforded approximately one barcoded beta molecule per two T cells. Overall study findings and caveats: Unsorted PBMCs prevented conclusive naive versus antigen-experienced comparison. Donor CMV status, an unknown factor, possibly confounded changes in expanded clonotypes.

The germline V gene encodes CDR1 DFQATT and CDR2 SNEGSKA (reference sequence). This CDR3 is 14 amino acids long. Peripheral blood samples of about 10 milliliters were drawn from each donor. Primers used in a second PCR of roughly 6 to 12 cycles were a sample-barcoded 5' primer and a J-beta primer mix. In TCRdb, the 5' RACE reads were re-called with MiXCR into one record per CDR3 protein. This table has around 940,000 distinct CDR3 sequences, roughly 51% appearing once. The sample holds a few counts of this clonotype. Its antigen is unidentified. The receptor was derived from a woman aged 60-75 years in good health. Specimen: blood. The gene calls are TRBV20-1 and TRBJ2-4, with D possibly matching TRBD2 (5 bases). Matching the DNA end better, TRBJ2-7 makes the J call doubtful. CDR3 sequence: CSARVAGVLNEQYF. In nucleotides, the CDR3 is TGCAGTGCTAGAGTTGCGGGCGTTCTCAACGAGCAGTACTTC.